These 30 T cell receptor beta chains were all obtained from the same sample, sequenced in a study of spatial heterogeneity in lung cancer. Stated time point: sample taken at primary tumor resection. Sequencing covered unsorted whole RNA taken from tumor, nontumor lung or frozen PBMC. One entry per CDR3 protein, called by TCRdb with MiXCR from the 5' RACE reads. The sample shows about 36,000 distinct CDR3 sequences, 4% to 6% of them seen only once. The specimen was PBMCs, collected at surgery. These receptors originate from a female donor with early-stage non-small cell lung cancer.

This clonotype was detected ten times or more. The CDR3 DNA is TGTGCCATCAGAAGGGACGTAAATCAGCCCCAGCATTTT. Its translation is CAIRRDVNQPQHF. The J gene is TRBJ1-5, the V gene TRBV10-3, with D possibly TRBD1 on 5 matching bases. The CDR3 is 13 residues long. The ends were cut back, 6 bases at V and 4 bases at J, with 10 bases in the middle. Germline CDR1 and CDR2: ENHRY and SYGVKD.

The sample holds a few counts of this clonotype. The genes are TRBV6-1 and TRBJ1-5; a possible D gene is TRBD1 (5 bases). CDR1 is MNHNS, CDR2 SASEGT, per germline. The CDR3 totals 16 residues. Trimming stripped 4 bases from V and 3 bases from J, with 16 bases between. CDR3 region: CASSARFRQINQPQHF. The CDR3 DNA reads TGTGCCAGCAGTGCCCGGTTCCGACAGATCAATCAGCCCCAGCATTTT.

There are a few counts of this clonotype. The chain is built from TRBV12-5 and TRBJ2-3, with 9 positions matching TRBD2. Germline assignment: CDR1 LGHNT and CDR2 FRNRAP. CDR3 length: 14 residues. The ends lost 7 bases at V and 6 bases at J; junction bases unmatched: 8. The CDR3 reads CASATSGFQDTQYF. The CDR3 region has the DNA TGTGCTAGTGCCACTAGCGGGTTTCAGGATACGCAGTATTTT.

This clonotype appeared many times. V and J are TRBV11-2 and TRBJ1-5; 7 nucleotides align to TRBD1. The CDR3 covers 16 residues. Unmatched junction bases numbered 13, after V lost 5 bases and J lost 6 bases. CDR1 SGHAT and CDR2 FQNNGV come from the germline V gene. For the CDR3, the DNA is TGTGCCAGCAGCCCGAGACAGGGAGCCGGTGGTCAGCCCCAGCATTTT. It yields the protein CASSPRQGAGGQPQHF.

The sample holds many counts of this clonotype. The CDR3: CASSPGQGNSPLHF. As DNA, the CDR3 is TGTGCCAGCAGTCCCGGACAGGGAAATTCACCCCTCCACTTT. This chain links TRBV27 with TRBJ1-6; 8 bases fit TRBD1. Germline V CDR1 and CDR2: MNHEY, SMNVEV (reference sequence). The ends lost 5 bases at V and 7 bases at J; junction bases unmatched: 4. CDR3 length: 14 amino acids.

There are many counts of this clonotype. In DNA, the CDR3 is TGTGCCTGGAGTCTGGTCTCCGGGACGCAGTATTTT. It codes for CAWSLVSGTQYF. The chain couples TRBV30 to TRBJ2-3; no clear D gene. In germline, CDR1 is GTSNPN, CDR2 SVGIG (reference sequence). The CDR3 extends over 12 amino acids. Trimming cost V 2 bases and J 9 bases, with 12 bases left between them.

This clonotype has ten or more counts. This chain connects TRBV6-5 to TRBJ1-1; D is unresolved. The CDR3 has 13 residues. Per the germline V gene, CDR1 is MNHEY and CDR2 is SVGAGI. V lost 2 bases, J lost 3 bases, and 7 bases lay in between. The CDR3 loop is CASSYGGDTEAFF. The CDR3 DNA sequence: TGTGCCAGCAGTTACGGCGGGGACACTGAAGCTTTCTTT.

For the CDR3, the DNA is TGCAGTGCTTCTTATCCTCCGGGACTAGCGGTTAGCACAGATACGCAGTATTTT. Protein product: CSASYPPGLAVSTDTQYF. The rearrangement links TRBV20-1 to TRBJ2-3, with TRBD2 identical over 11 bases. V shed 5 bases, J shed 0 bases, and the junction held 13 bases outside the gene matches. CDR3 length: 18 amino acids. Germline V gives CDR1 DFQATT, CDR2 SNEGSKA (reference sequence).

This clonotype came up many times. The V call is TRBV12-3 or TRBV12-4, the J call TRBJ1-2, with D perhaps matching TRBD1 (5 bases). Trimming shortened V by 6 bases and J by 9 bases, and 17 bases separated the two germline ends. The CDR3 totals 13 residues. The CDR3 here is CASRPTAGASYTF. The CDR3 bases are TGTGCCAGCAGACCTACAGCCGGGGCCAGCTACACCTTC.

The CDR3 sequence is CASSLRGLGSPLHF. Here the CDR3 DNA reads TGCGCCAGCAGCTTGAGGGGTCTTGGATCACCCCTCCACTTT. The chain employs TRBV5-1 and TRBJ1-6; weak D call: TRBD1 (5 bases). Trimming left V 1 base short and J 10 bases short, with 12 bases between. The CDR3 is 14 amino acids. Germline assignment: CDR1 SGHRS and CDR2 YFSETQ.

This clonotype appeared many times. One end of the junction is discordant with germline, which a read error may explain. This chain links TRBV6-2 or TRBV6-3 with TRBJ2-1; D not certain. The CDR3 runs 14 residues. CDR1 and CDR2 from the germline V gene are MNHEY and SVGEGT. In nucleotides, the CDR3 is TGTCCCAGCAGTTACTCGTCACCTAGTCATGAGCAGTTCTTC. It specifies CPSSYSSPSHEQFF.

This clonotype was recorded many times. This rearrangement joins TRBV12-3 or TRBV12-4 to TRBJ2-3; D ambiguous. The CDR3 length is 12 residues. Trimming left V 7 bases short and J 2 bases short, with 7 bases between. The CDR3 nucleotides are TGTGCCAGCACCCTATCCACAGATACGCAGTATTTT. Amino acid sequence: CASTLSTDTQYF.

J is TRBJ2-7 and V is TRBV28; D gene ambiguous. This CDR3 spans 13 amino acids. Germline CDR1 MDHEN, CDR2 SYDVKM. Trimming took 3 bases from V and 4 from J, leaving 10 bases between them. The CDR3 spells CASSLTLGYEQYF. CDR3 nucleotide sequence: TGTGCCAGCAGTTTGACCCTCGGATACGAGCAGTACTTC.

This clonotype was counted a few times. This chain links TRBV13 with TRBJ2-7; TRBD2 is a possible D gene (5 bases). The CDR3 is 14 amino acids. CDR1 and CDR2 (germline): PRHDT, FYEKMQ (reference sequence). V lost 5 bases and J lost 6, with 17 bases in between. CDR3 residues: CASSPLGGLGEQYF. The CDR3 DNA reads TGTGCCAGCAGCCCCCTTGGAGGATTGGGCGAGCAGTACTTC. Variable domain in full (rest from reference TRBV13 and TRBJ2-7): AAGVIQSPRHLIKEKRETATLKCYPIPRHDTVYWYQQGPGQDPQFLISFYEKMQSDKGSIPDRFSAQQFSDYHSELNMSSLELGDSALYFCASSPLGGLGEQYFGPGTRLTVT.

This clonotype occurred many times. The CDR3 bases are TGTGCCAGCAGTTTTAGCGGGAGTGGCACAGATACGCAGTATTTT. Translated, it gives CASSFSGSGTDTQYF. The chain carries TRBV12-3 or TRBV12-4 and TRBJ2-3; 9 bases are shared with TRBD2. This CDR3 has 15 amino acids. After removal of 3 bases from V and 1 base from J, the junction contained 2 bases not matched to a gene.

This clonotype has ten or more counts. The V and J genes are TRBV29-1 and TRBJ1-1, with a weak D call TRBD1 (5 bases). The germline V and J ends were trimmed by 2 bases and 9 bases, with 16 bases remaining between them. The CDR3 covers 13 residues. In germline, CDR1 is SQVTM, CDR2 ANQGSEA. CDR3 loop: CSVESGTGWKAFF. CDR3 DNA: TGCAGCGTTGAATCCGGGACGGGATGGAAAGCTTTCTTT.

This clonotype showed up many times. The CDR3 DNA reads TGTGCCAGCAGTTTAAAGGGGGACCTTCCCGCCTACACCTTC. Protein: CASSLKGDLPAYTF. The rearrangement links TRBV27 to TRBJ1-2; D perhaps matches TRBD1 (6 bases). The germline V gene encodes CDR1 MNHEY and CDR2 SMNVEV (reference sequence). V lost 2 bases and J 10 bases, leaving 17 bases between the germline ends. This CDR3 has 14 residues.

This clonotype came up a few times. V and J are TRBV15 and TRBJ1-1; D uncertain. This CDR3 region has 14 residues. CDR1 and CDR2 (germline): LNHNV, YYDKDF (reference sequence). V gave up 0 bases and J gave up 1 base, with 6 bases separating them. The DNA of the CDR3 is TGTGCCACCAGCAGAGATCCGGCGAACACTGAAGCTTTCTTT. It yields the protein CATSRDPANTEAFF.

This clonotype was detected only a few times. J is TRBJ1-6 and V is TRBV6-5; D is perhaps TRBD1 (6 bases). V lost 7 bases, J lost 6 bases, and 13 bases lay in between. CDR1 and CDR2 from the germline V gene are MNHEY and SVGAGI. The CDR3 runs 14 residues. The CDR3 region is CASTRGGVNSPLHF. The CDR3 region has the DNA TGTGCCAGCACGCGAGGGGGGGTTAATTCACCCCTCCACTTT.

This clonotype was recorded at least ten times. V usage is TRBV29-1 and J usage is TRBJ2-1, with 11 bases aligning to TRBD2. CDR3 length: 15 amino acids. V gave up 6 bases and J gave up 4 bases; unmatched junction bases: 8. Germline CDR1 and CDR2: SQVTM and ANQGSEA. The CDR3: CSVDALAGGYNEQFF. DNA for the CDR3: TGCAGCGTGGATGCCCTAGCGGGAGGATACAATGAGCAGTTCTTC.

This clonotype came up many times. V is TRBV20-1 and J is TRBJ1-4, with TRBD1 matching over 9 bases. The CDR3 is 15 amino acids. V lost 0 bases, J lost 7 bases, and 6 bases stayed unmatched. Germline CDR1 DFQATT, CDR2 SNEGSKA (reference sequence). As DNA, the CDR3 is TGCAGTGCTAGAGATATAACAGGGGGCTTTGAAAAACTGTTTTTT. This sequence encodes CSARDITGGFEKLFF.

This clonotype was seen repeatedly, ten times or more. This chain links TRBV25-1 with TRBJ2-3; possibly TRBD2 for D (6 bases). The V and J ends lost 3 bases and 4 bases respectively, with 14 bases between them. There are 15 residues in the CDR3. Per the germline V gene, CDR1 is MGHDK and CDR2 is SYGVNS. The CDR3 sequence is CASSDRGLTSDTQYF. The CDR3 region has the DNA TGTGCCAGCAGTGATCGCGGACTAACGTCAGATACGCAGTATTTT.

This clonotype was seen many times. The V call is TRBV7-3, the J call TRBJ2-3, with D hard to call. The CDR3 totals 13 residues. The V gene's germline CDR1 is SGHTA and CDR2 FQGTGA. The V and J ends lost 2 bases and 11 bases respectively, with 14 bases between them. Here the CDR3 reads CASSLSFLEVQYF. The CDR3 coding sequence is TGTGCCAGCAGCTTATCCTTCCTAGAGGTGCAGTATTTT.

This clonotype appeared many times. V usage is TRBV27 and J usage is TRBJ1-5; D not certain. V lost 2 bases, J lost 4 bases, and 9 bases lay in between. Germline loops: CDR1 MNHEY, CDR2 SMNVEV (reference sequence). This CDR3 has 14 amino acids. The CDR3 reads CASSLLGFNQPQHF. Written as DNA, the CDR3 is TGTGCCAGCAGTTTACTCGGGTTTAATCAGCCCCAGCATTTT.

This clonotype came up many times. The chain links TRBV11-2 to TRBJ1-5, with D perhaps matching TRBD1 (5 bases). Per germline, CDR1 SGHAT and CDR2 FQNNGV. The CDR3 consists of 13 residues. The ends were cut back, 4 bases at V and 9 bases at J, with 13 bases in the middle. The CDR3 sequence: CASSSGRGGPQHF. DNA of the CDR3: TGTGCCAGCAGCTCCGGGAGGGGAGGGCCCCAGCATTTT.

This clonotype appeared many times. The V and J genes are TRBV12-3 or TRBV12-4 and TRBJ1-5; 7 bases match TRBD1. Trimming removed 6 bases from V and 6 bases from J; junction bases left unmatched: 5. The CDR3 spans 13 residues. CDR3 nucleotide sequence: TGTGCCAGCAGGCAGACAGGGCTTCAGCCCCAGCATTTT. Amino acid sequence: CASRQTGLQPQHF.

This chain connects TRBV5-6 to TRBJ1-6; D remains ambiguous. Per germline, CDR1 SGHDT and CDR2 YYEEEE. V was pared by 0 bases and J by 10 bases, with 14 bases between. This CDR3 comprises 15 residues. CDR3 nucleotide sequence: TGTGCCAGCAGCTTGGTGGGGTTGAGCGAATCACCCCTCCACTTT. Its translation: CASSLVGLSESPLHF.

Many counts were recorded for this clonotype. The chain carries TRBV7-9 and TRBJ2-3; no firm D call. The CDR3 loop spans 12 amino acids. Trimming removed 5 bases at V and 4 bases at J, with 7 bases between. Germline V lookup: CDR1 SEHNR, CDR2 FQNEAQ (reference sequence). CDR3 coding DNA: TGTGCCAGCAGCCCCCCCCCAGATACGCAGTATTTT. This codes for CASSPPPDTQYF.

This clonotype was recorded at least ten times. The chain has TRBV3-1 and TRBJ2-5; weak D call: TRBD1 (6 bases). V gave up 0 bases and J gave up 1 base, with 12 bases separating them. Per the germline V gene, CDR1 is LGHDT and CDR2 is YNNKEL (reference sequence). The CDR3 extends over 16 amino acids. The CDR3 spells CASSQEMVDSQETQYF. Written as DNA, the CDR3 is TGTGCCAGCAGCCAAGAAATGGTGGACAGCCAAGAGACCCAGTACTTC.

The table lists this clonotype with many counts. This rearrangement joins TRBV7-9 to TRBJ2-4; 7 bases are a match to TRBD1. The V gene end was trimmed by 5 bases and the J gene end by 0 bases; junction bases not matched to a gene: 7. The CDR3 covers 16 residues. Germline V gene lookup returns CDR1 SEHNR and CDR2 FQNEAQ (reference sequence). The CDR3 sequence is CASSPWTGVAKNIQYF. For the CDR3, the DNA is TGTGCCAGCAGCCCCTGGACAGGAGTAGCCAAAAACATTCAGTACTTC.